Presented here are 23 T cell receptor beta chains from one specimen sequenced in a study of T cell responses to AZD1222 COVID-19 vaccine. Some clones are missing from TCRdb's copy, which holds only in-frame ones; the method was immunoSEQ multiplex PCR. The profile shows about 120,000 clones, just over 90% of them singletons. The sample consisted of peripheral blood, taken 28 days after the second AZD1222 dose. These receptors were obtained from an adult who received the AZD1222 COVID-19 vaccine.

This clone was observed a single time. The V and J genes are TRBV29-1 and TRBJ1-2; D unclear. CDR1 and CDR2 (germline): SQVTM, ANQGSEA. The CDR3 has 12 amino acids. The V end lost 4 bases, the J end lost 4 bases, and 10 bases lay between the germline ends. CDR3 DNA sequence: TGCAGCGTTGCTGGACCGCGCTATGGCTACACCTTC. Translated: CSVAGPRYGYTF. Full variable domain (remainder filled in from reference TRBV29-1 and TRBJ1-2): SAVISQKPSRDICQRGTSLTIQCQVDSQVTMMFWYRQQPGQSLTLIATANQGSEATYESGFVIDKFPISRPNLTFSTLTVSNMSPEDSSIYLCSVAGPRYGYTFGSGTRLTVV.

The chain is built from TRBV19 and TRBJ1-1, with 7 bases matching TRBD1. Germline V lookup: CDR1 LNHDA, CDR2 SQIVND (reference sequence). J gave up 5 bases and V 7 bases, and 4 bases lay outside the gene matches. This CDR3 has 12 amino acids. The DNA of the CDR3 is TGTGCCAGTAAGACAGGGTATACTGAAGCTTTCTTT. Translating it yields CASKTGYTEAFF.

In DNA form, the CDR3 reads TGTGCCAGCGCACTAGCGGGAGGCCGGGGCAATGAGCAGTTCTTC. Its protein is CASALAGGRGNEQFF. J is TRBJ2-1 and V is TRBV25-1; the match to TRBD2 covers 12 bases. V shed 8 bases, J shed 6 bases, and the junction held 8 bases outside the gene matches. Germline CDR1 and CDR2: MGHDK and SYGVNS. CDR3 length: 15 residues.

The chain links TRBV6-5 to TRBJ1-1; D call uncertain. V lost 5 bases and J 3 bases, leaving 10 bases between the germline ends. The CDR3 loop spans 13 amino acids. The V gene's germline CDR1 is MNHEY and CDR2 SVGAGI. The CDR3 spells CASSNTGYTEAFF. CDR3 coding DNA: TGTGCCAGCAGTAATACGGGTTACACTGAAGCTTTCTTT.

J is TRBJ2-5 and V is TRBV4-3, with TRBD2 matching over 8 bases. V lost 1 base, J lost 4 bases, and 14 bases stayed unmatched. This CDR3 contains 18 residues. Germline V gene sequence: CDR1 LGHNA, CDR2 YSLEER. The CDR3 loop is CASSQGGRGGDLGETQYF. The CDR3 DNA follows: TGCGCCAGCAGCCAAGGAGGTCGGGGGGGAGATCTAGGAGAGACCCAGTACTTC.

This chain uses TRBV6-4 with TRBJ2-2, with a weak D call TRBD1 (5 bases). The CDR3 totals 17 residues. Germline V gene data show CDR1 as MRHNA and CDR2 as SNTAGT. Trimming removed 0 bases at V and 5 bases at J, with 16 bases between. CDR3 residues: CASSDSWGRGLTGELFF. The CDR3 DNA reads TGTGCCAGCAGTGACTCTTGGGGAAGGGGATTGACCGGGGAGCTGTTTTTT.

The chain employs TRBV6-1 and TRBJ2-4, with D perhaps matching TRBD1 or TRBD2 (5 bases each). The CDR3 contains 18 residues. With 4 bases removed from V and 0 bases from J, the gap between germline ends came to 19 bases. Germline CDR1 and CDR2: MNHNS and SASEGT. The CDR3 DNA reads TGTGCCAGCAGTGGAGCCGGGACCCCCCGCCCAGCCAAAAACATTCAGTACTTC. It specifies CASSGAGTPRPAKNIQYF.

V is TRBV15 and J is TRBJ2-5; D is perhaps TRBD2 (5 bases). Germline V gene data show CDR1 as LNHNV and CDR2 as YYDKDF (reference sequence). The CDR3 is 15 amino acids. Trimming took 1 base from V and 5 from J, leaving 14 bases between them. In nucleotides, the CDR3 is TGTGCCACCAGCAGAGGTCCGGACTCTGGGGAGACCCAGTACTTC. Protein product: CATSRGPDSGETQYF.

The chain combines TRBV5-1 with TRBJ2-5; tentative D call: TRBD2 (5 bases). The CDR3 runs 13 residues. The germline gives CDR1 SGHRS, CDR2 YFSETQ. V was trimmed by 2 bases and J by 2 bases, leaving 7 bases between them. CDR3 region: CASSFPGQETQYF. The CDR3 DNA is TGCGCCAGCAGCTTTCCGGGGCAAGAGACCCAGTACTTC.

The CDR3 reads CASSYGGQNQPQHF. The CDR3 bases are TGTGCCAGCAGTTACGGAGGACAGAATCAGCCCCAGCATTTT. The chain carries TRBV6-2 or TRBV6-3 and TRBJ1-5; tentative D call: TRBD1 (6 bases). The CDR3 totals 14 residues. CDR1 is MNHEY, CDR2 SVGEGT, per germline. The V end was cut by 2 bases, the J end by 4 bases, with 9 bases between.

This clone has a single count. The chain links TRBV5-6 to TRBJ1-6; D perhaps matches TRBD1 (5 bases). Germline V gene data show CDR1 as SGHDT and CDR2 as YYEEEE. This CDR3 contains 19 residues. The ends were cut back, 3 bases at V and 0 bases at J, with 19 bases in the middle. DNA for the CDR3: TGTGCCAGCAGCTCCAACCCGGGACGACCGAGCTCCTATAATTCACCCCTCCACTTT. The encoded protein is CASSSNPGRPSSYNSPLHF.

V usage is TRBV7-8 and J usage is TRBJ1-6; 7 nucleotides line up with TRBD1. The CDR3 length is 15 residues. Germline CDR1 reads SGHVS; CDR2 reads FQNEAQ. V lost 2 bases, J lost 7 bases, and 5 bases stayed unmatched. This CDR3 reads CASSLFSRGNSPLHF. CDR3 coding DNA: TGTGCCAGCAGCTTATTTTCCAGGGGGAATTCACCCCTCCACTTT.

The rearrangement links TRBV5-1 to TRBJ2-3, with 16 bases that match TRBD2. The V gene's germline CDR1 is SGHRS and CDR2 YFSETQ. This CDR3 region has 20 residues. V dropped 3 bases and J dropped 1; count of bases not matched to a gene: 11. The chain's CDR3 is CASSSGTSGRAIGGTDTQYF. The CDR3, as DNA: TGCGCCAGCAGCTCCGGGACTAGCGGGAGGGCCATTGGGGGCACAGATACGCAGTATTTT.

The genes are TRBV27 and TRBJ1-5, with D possibly TRBD1 on 5 matching bases. CDR3 length: 15 amino acids. Trimming pared 2 bases from V and 5 bases from J, leaving 13 bases between. Germline V gene lookup returns CDR1 MNHEY and CDR2 SMNVEV (reference sequence). The CDR3 DNA reads as TGTGCCAGCAGTTTAATGGGGGGGGGTTATCAGCCCCAGCATTTT. Amino acids: CASSLMGGGYQPQHF.

The gene calls are TRBV6-2 or TRBV6-3 and TRBJ2-3, with D unclear. CDR1 MNHEY and CDR2 SVGEGT come from the germline V gene. This CDR3 is 13 amino acids long. The germline V and J ends were trimmed by 7 bases and 1 base, with 9 bases remaining between them. Written as DNA, the CDR3 is TGTGCCAGCAATTATCTCGGCACAGATACGCAGTATTTT. This encodes CASNYLGTDTQYF.

This chain uses TRBV27 with TRBJ2-3; D gene unclear. With 6 bases removed from V and 2 bases from J, the gap between germline ends came to 9 bases. CDR1 MNHEY and CDR2 SMNVEV come from the germline V gene (reference sequence). CDR3 size: 13 residues. CDR3 amino acids: CASSNIFTDTQYF. CDR3 bases: TGTGCCAGCAGCAATATTTTCACAGATACGCAGTATTTT.

CDR3 DNA sequence: TGTGCCAGCAGCCAGCCATCGGGGACGGGGGAGCAGTACTTC. This translates into CASSQPSGTGEQYF. The chain is built from TRBV3-1 (or the pseudogene TRBV3-2) and TRBJ2-7, with D perhaps given as TRBD1 or TRBD2 (5 bases each). Trimming removed 3 bases from V and 7 bases from J, with 16 bases in between. Germline assignment: CDR1 LGHDT and CDR2 YNNKEL (reference sequence). The CDR3 has 14 amino acids.

The J gene is TRBJ2-4, the V gene TRBV7-9, with 9 bases fitting TRBD1. The CDR3 is 15 amino acids. Losses at the gene ends were 5 bases for V and 3 bases for J; bases not matched to a gene: 5. Germline V gene sequence: CDR1 SEHNR, CDR2 FQNEAQ (reference sequence). In DNA, the CDR3 is TGTGCCAGCAGCCTTAGACAGGGGGGCAAAAACATTCAGTACTTC. Translated: CASSLRQGGKNIQYF.

This chain uses TRBV27 with TRBJ1-2; D is unresolved. Germline V gene data show CDR1 as MNHEY and CDR2 as SMNVEV (reference sequence). There are 16 residues in the CDR3. Trimming removed 11 bases at V and 7 bases at J, with 29 bases between. The CDR3: CARLRLESGTWGGYTF. For the CDR3, the DNA is TGTGCCCGGCTCCGGTTGGAGTCTGGAACTTGGGGTGGCTACACCTTC.

The V and J genes are TRBV7-8 and TRBJ2-1, with D possibly being TRBD2 (6 bases). V gave up 7 bases and J gave up 10 bases, with 23 bases separating them. The germline CDR1 and CDR2 sequences are SGHVS and FQNEAQ. This CDR3 is 15 amino acids long. The CDR3 bases are TGTGCCAGCACCAACGGAGGGCTAGGGGAGAGGGAGCAGTTCTTC. Amino acids: CASTNGGLGEREQFF.

The chain uses TRBV5-1 and TRBJ1-1; D gene uncertain. Trimming stripped 0 bases from V and 6 bases from J, with 9 bases between. The CDR3 length is 13 residues. CDR1 SGHRS and CDR2 YFSETQ come from the germline V gene. The DNA for the CDR3 is TGCGCCAGCAGCTTGGGTAATCGGGCTGAAGCTTTCTTT. The encoded protein is CASSLGNRAEAFF.

The rearrangement links TRBV5-1 to TRBJ2-6; D possibly uses TRBD1 or TRBD2 (5 bases each). CDR3 length: 16 amino acids. Germline CDR1 reads SGHRS; CDR2 reads YFSETQ. V lost 2 bases and J 0 bases, leaving 9 bases between the germline ends. The CDR3 coding sequence is TGCGCCAGCAGCTTACACGGGACCTCTGGGGCCAACGTCCTGACTTTC. Translation: CASSLHGTSGANVLTF.

This clone was seen once. The chain combines TRBV6-6 with TRBJ1-6, with D unclear. Trimming removed 2 bases at V and 7 bases at J, with 15 bases between. Germline-derived CDR1 and CDR2 are MNHNY and SVGAGI (reference sequence). CDR3 length: 16 residues. CDR3 DNA: TGTGCCAGCAGTTACGGCAGGACGGGTGTGAATTCACCCCTCCACTTT. It translates to CASSYGRTGVNSPLHF.